This record covers a single T cell receptor (beta chain). Its antigen is not known. This entry is derived from a study of response to subunit inactivated influenza vaccine. Whole-study results and caveats: It was suggested by the authors that few new T cells are recruited by each seasonal influenza vaccination.

Germline-derived CDR1 and CDR2 are SEHNR and FQNEAQ (reference sequence). CDR3 length equals 12 residues. Trimming left V 2 bases short and J 12 bases short, with 11 bases between. TCRdb redid the calling of the RT-PCR reads with MiXCR, one entry per CDR3 protein. The table shows about 500,000 distinct CDR3 sequences, with approximately 17% occurring only once. The V and J genes are TRBV7-9 and TRBJ1-3; D call uncertain. This receptor was identified in a man aged 50-75 years who received an inactivated influenza vaccine. This material consisted of CD4+ T cells sorted from PBMCs, taken around 25 months after vaccination. This CDR3 is CASSLLDADIYF. CDR3 bases: TGTGCCAGCAGCTTATTGGACGCTGACATATATTTT.